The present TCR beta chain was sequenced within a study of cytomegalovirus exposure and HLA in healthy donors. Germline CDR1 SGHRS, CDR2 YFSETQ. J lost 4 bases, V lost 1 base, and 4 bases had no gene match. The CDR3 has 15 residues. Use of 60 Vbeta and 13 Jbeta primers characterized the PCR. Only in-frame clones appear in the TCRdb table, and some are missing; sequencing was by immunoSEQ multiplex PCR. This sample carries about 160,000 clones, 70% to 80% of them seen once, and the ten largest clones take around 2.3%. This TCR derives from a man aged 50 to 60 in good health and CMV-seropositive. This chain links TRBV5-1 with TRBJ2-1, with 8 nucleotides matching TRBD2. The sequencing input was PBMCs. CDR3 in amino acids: CASSLSGGPYNEQFF. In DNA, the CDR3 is TGCGCCAGCAGCTTGAGCGGGGGCCCGTACAATGAGCAGTTCTTC.